The T cell receptor (beta chain) described here comes from a study of T-cell reconstitution after alpha-beta-depleted transplantation in children. Molecular barcoding with unique molecular identifiers was used for the TCRbeta library. TCRdb re-called the PCR reads with MiXCR, one entry per CDR3 protein. In the table there are hundreds of thousands of distinct CDR3 sequences, 11% of which are singletons. Points from the study as a whole: Several patients had high TCRbeta diversity at day 60; it came from surviving recipient T cells and thymic progenitors.

CDR1 is MGHRA, CDR2 YSYEKL, per germline. V dropped 2 bases and J dropped 8; count of bases not matched to a gene: 12. This CDR3 comprises 18 residues. This clonotype has at least ten counts. Its antigen is still unknown. Sequences were derived from peripheral blood, sampled 180 days after TCRalphabeta/CD19-depleted stem cell transplant. This sequence was found in a male patient aged 2 to 9 who had a stem cell transplant for chronic granulomatous disease, so the T cells may come from the graft donor. The rearrangement links TRBV4-1 to TRBJ2-1; 13 nucleotides match TRBD2. CDR3 sequence reads: CASSQTSGTSGIYHEQFF. CDR3 DNA: TGCGCCAGCAGCCAAACCTCGGGGACTAGCGGGATTTATCATGAGCAGTTCTTC.